These 32 T cell receptor beta chains share one sample of origin, sequenced in a study of blood T cell repertoires in COVID-19. Sequencing was performed with immunoSEQ multiplex PCR; in TCRdb, only in-frame clones are kept and a portion is missing. The repertoire consists of some 330,000 clones, with about 90% occurring once and the leading ten covering approximately 1.8%. The sample consisted of PBMCs or T cells enriched from blood (not recorded which). The receptors shown here come from a man aged 40-49 years in a cohort exposed to, infected with or recovered from COVID-19 (not recorded which).

V and J are TRBV30 and TRBJ2-7; D possibly corresponds to TRBD1 (5 bases). This CDR3 has 12 amino acids. CDR1 and CDR2 from the germline V gene are GTSNPN and SVGIG (reference sequence). V lost 0 bases, J lost 5 bases, and 8 bases lay in between. In DNA form, the CDR3 reads TGTGCCTGGAGTGTCAGGGAAAACGAGCAGTACTTC. Protein product: CAWSVRENEQYF.

The chain joins TRBV6-5 to TRBJ2-7; a weak D match, TRBD1 (6 bases). CDR1 and CDR2 from the germline V gene are MNHEY and SVGAGI. The CDR3 contains 15 residues. Trimming cost V 1 base and J 4 bases, with 14 bases left between them. The CDR3 protein is CASSYYGTRRYEQYF. CDR3 coding DNA: TGTGCCAGCAGTTACTACGGGACACGGCGGTACGAGCAGTACTTC.

The chain combines TRBV28 with TRBJ1-1, with D unresolved. The germline gives CDR1 MDHEN, CDR2 SYDVKM. CDR3 length: 13 amino acids. Deletions cut 2 bases from V and 6 bases from J, with 10 bases between. The CDR3 region has the DNA TGTGCCAGCAGTTTACAGCGGATTGCTGAAGCTTTCTTT. Translated, it gives CASSLQRIAEAFF.

The J gene is TRBJ2-7, the V gene TRBV5-8; 13 bases are shared with TRBD2. Germline-derived CDR1 and CDR2 are SGHTS and YDEGEE. Trimming at V came to 7 bases and at J to 7 bases, leaving 14 bases not matched to a gene. This CDR3 region has 16 residues. The DNA of the CDR3 is TGTGCCAGCCCCCCCGGCGGACTAGCGGGAGTGGGAGAGCAGTACTTC. Translated, it gives CASPPGGLAGVGEQYF.

With regard to this clone: Other nucleotide sequences from this sample produce the same CDR3. The rearrangement joins TRBV3-1 (or the pseudogene TRBV3-2) to TRBJ1-5; the D is unclear. Germline CDR1 is LGHDT and CDR2 is YNNKEL (reference sequence). Trimming cost V 2 bases and J 3 bases, with 8 bases left between them. The length of the CDR3 is 14 residues. CDR3 bases: TGTGCCAGCAGCCAAAGAGGTTCCAATCAGCCCCAGCATTTT. Translating it yields CASSQRGSNQPQHF.

V gene TRBV4-2 combines with J gene TRBJ1-5; the D gene is possibly TRBD1 (5 bases). The V and J ends lost 0 bases and 1 base respectively, with 16 bases between them. The CDR3 loop spans 18 amino acids. Germline assignment: CDR1 LGHNA and CDR2 YNFKEQ. The CDR3: CASSQEGQANWSNQPQHF. For the CDR3, the DNA is TGTGCCAGCAGCCAAGAGGGGCAGGCTAATTGGAGCAATCAGCCCCAGCATTTT.

The rearrangement joins TRBV19 to TRBJ2-3, with a possible D match to TRBD2 (6 bases). V dropped 7 bases and J dropped 5 bases, with 13 bases sitting between them. The CDR3 extends over 13 amino acids. Looked up from germline, CDR1 is LNHDA and CDR2 is SQIVND (reference sequence). CDR3 bases: TGTGCCAGTACCGCGGGATGGCAAGATACGCAGTATTTT. Its protein product is CASTAGWQDTQYF.

This clone was seen more than once but under ten times. This sequence joins TRBV15 and TRBJ2-1, with a possible D match to TRBD2 (6 bases). The V gene's germline CDR1 is LNHNV and CDR2 YYDKDF (reference sequence). Between the trimmed V and J ends, which lost 4 bases and 4 bases, there was a span of 14 bases. CDR3 length equals 15 residues. CDR3 residues: CATSNTRDSYNEQFF. CDR3 nucleotides: TGTGCCACCAGCAATACCCGGGACTCTTACAATGAGCAGTTCTTC.

Written as DNA, the CDR3 is TGTGCCAGCAGTTTAGACTTAGACTACGAGCAGTACTTC. Residues: CASSLDLDYEQYF. V gene TRBV27 combines with J gene TRBJ2-7; no reliable D call. Trimming cost V 2 bases and J 3 bases, with 8 bases left between them. The length of the CDR3 is 13 residues. The germline V gene encodes CDR1 MNHEY and CDR2 SMNVEV (reference sequence).

Details on this clone: Other DNA variants within this sample encode the same CDR3. The rearrangement joins TRBV30 to TRBJ1-3; no reliable D call. This CDR3 is built from 12 residues. Germline CDR1 and CDR2: GTSNPN and SVGIG (reference sequence). V lost 4 bases and J lost 1, with 5 bases in between. Here the CDR3 reads CAWTVSGNTIYF. DNA for the CDR3: TGTGCCTGGACAGTTTCTGGAAACACCATATATTTT.

The chain carries TRBV28 and TRBJ2-7; D not certain. The CDR3 sequence is 15 residues long. V lost 4 bases and J lost 1, with 14 bases in between. Germline lookup yields CDR1 MDHEN and CDR2 SYDVKM. The CDR3 coding sequence is TGTGCCAGCAGTTGGCGCGGCCGAATATCCTACGAGCAGTACTTC. It encodes CASSWRGRISYEQYF.

The V call is TRBV19, the J call TRBJ1-1; the D gene is possibly TRBD1 (5 bases). The CDR3 length is 16 residues. The V gene's germline CDR1 is LNHDA and CDR2 SQIVND (reference sequence). The V gene lost 6 bases and the J gene lost 4 bases, with 21 bases spanning the gap. Here the CDR3 reads CASRSGGAGIRTEAFF. The CDR3 DNA sequence: TGTGCCAGTAGATCGGGGGGAGCCGGTATCCGCACTGAAGCTTTCTTT.

This clone has a single count. The chain links TRBV7-2 to TRBJ2-7; tentative D call: TRBD2 (5 bases). The CDR3 has 15 amino acids. The V and J ends lost 2 bases and 1 base respectively, with 12 bases between them. CDR1 is SGHTA and CDR2 is FQGNSA in the germline V gene. The CDR3 coding sequence is TGTGCCAGCAGCTTAAGCCCAGCGGTGTCCTACGAGCAGTACTTC. Its translation: CASSLSPAVSYEQYF. The full variable domain, rest sourced from reference TRBV7-2 and TRBJ2-7, is GAGVSQSPSNKVTEKGKDVELRCDPISGHTALYWYRQSLGQGLEFLIYFQGNSAPDKSGLPSDRFSAERTGGSVSTLTIQRTQQEDSAVYLCASSLSPAVSYEQYFGPGTRLTVT.

The chain links TRBV30 to TRBJ1-3; D gene uncertain. V lost 2 bases and J 4 bases, leaving 9 bases between the germline ends. The CDR3 length is 13 residues. Germline CDR1 GTSNPN, CDR2 SVGIG (reference sequence). CDR3 in amino acids: CAWSHQQGNTIYF. CDR3 in DNA: TGTGCCTGGAGTCACCAACAGGGAAACACCATATATTTT.

The chain links TRBV6-2 or TRBV6-3 to TRBJ1-2; 11 bases match TRBD1. The length of the CDR3 is 17 residues. With 5 bases clipped from V and 2 bases from J, the junction kept 10 bases outside the gene matches. Germline V gene data show CDR1 as MNHEY and CDR2 as SVGEGT. The CDR3 sequence: CASSRPGQGVRNYGYTF. In nucleotides, the CDR3 is TGTGCCAGCAGTCGTCCGGGACAGGGGGTTCGGAACTATGGCTACACCTTC.

The rearrangement links TRBV7-8 to TRBJ1-6; tentative D call: TRBD1 (6 bases). The CDR3 is 14 amino acids. CDR1 is SGHVS and CDR2 is FQNEAQ in the germline V gene. Trimming cost V 5 bases and J 7 bases, with 12 bases left between them. The CDR3 loop is CASSQDRKNSPLHF. CDR3 coding DNA: TGTGCCAGCAGCCAAGACAGGAAAAATTCACCCCTCCACTTT.

This clone appeared once. J is TRBJ1-5 and V is TRBV27; 9 positions match TRBD1. The CDR3 sequence is 12 residues long. V lost 8 bases, J lost 6 bases, and 2 bases stayed unmatched. CDR1 MNHEY and CDR2 SMNVEV come from the germline V gene (reference sequence). The CDR3 loop is CASGTGRQPQHF. The CDR3 DNA reads as TGTGCCAGCGGGACAGGGCGTCAGCCCCAGCATTTT.

Only one count was recorded for this clone. V and J are TRBV28 and TRBJ1-2, with D possibly being TRBD1 (6 bases). The CDR3 length is 12 residues. The germline gives CDR1 MDHEN, CDR2 SYDVKM. V dropped 6 bases and J dropped 6 bases, with 11 bases sitting between them. The CDR3 nucleotides are TGTGCCAGCAGGAGGGGGGGGAATGGCTACACCTTC. Encoded protein: CASRRGGNGYTF.

The gene calls are TRBV28 and TRBJ2-1; tentatively, D is TRBD2 (6 bases). The germline CDR1 and CDR2 sequences are MDHEN and SYDVKM. Deletions cut 6 bases from V and 5 bases from J, with 14 bases between. The length of the CDR3 is 14 residues. CDR3 sequence reads: CASSPRTTNNEQFF. The CDR3 region has the DNA TGTGCCAGCAGCCCCCGGACTACAAACAATGAGCAGTTCTTC.

The rearrangement joins TRBV6-2 or TRBV6-3 to TRBJ2-5, with TRBD2 matching 10 bases. The CDR3 extends over 15 amino acids. V gave up 5 bases and J gave up 2 bases; unmatched junction bases: 5. Germline CDR1 is MNHEY and CDR2 is SVGEGT. The CDR3 reads CASSAGTSVQETQYF. The CDR3 region has the DNA TGTGCCAGCAGTGCCGGGACTAGCGTACAAGAGACCCAGTACTTC.

The CDR3 sequence: CASSLGRRQETQYF. In DNA, the CDR3 is TGCGCCAGCAGCTTGGGAAGGAGACAAGAGACCCAGTACTTC. This chain links TRBV5-1 with TRBJ2-5; D is ambiguous. The length of the CDR3 is 14 residues. Between the trimmed V and J ends, which lost 0 bases and 2 bases, there was a span of 8 bases. Germline CDR1 is SGHRS and CDR2 is YFSETQ.

This sequence joins TRBV25-1 and TRBJ1-1; D call uncertain. The germline V and J ends were trimmed by 6 bases and 1 base, with 3 bases remaining between them. Germline V gives CDR1 MGHDK, CDR2 SYGVNS. The CDR3 runs to 11 residues. As DNA, the CDR3 is TGTGCCAGCAGAGCGAACACTGAAGCTTTCTTT. This sequence encodes CASRANTEAFF.

The rearrangement joins TRBV2 to TRBJ1-2, with D perhaps matching TRBD1 (6 bases). CDR1 is SNHLY and CDR2 is FYNNEI in the germline V gene. V dropped 8 bases and J dropped 0 bases, with 7 bases sitting between them. This CDR3 is built from 12 residues. Here the CDR3 DNA reads TGTGCCAGCCAGGGGTCTAACTATGGCTACACCTTC. Translation gives CASQGSNYGYTF.

The CDR3 region has the DNA TGTGCCAGCAGCCCCCCGGGACACTCCTACGAGCAGTACTTC. The encoded protein is CASSPPGHSYEQYF. The V gene is TRBV7-9, the J gene TRBJ2-7; D perhaps matches TRBD1 (6 bases). Trimming took off 5 bases at V and 0 bases at J, with 11 bases between the two ends. This CDR3 is 14 amino acids long. In germline, CDR1 is SEHNR, CDR2 FQNEAQ (reference sequence).

This sequence joins TRBV30 and TRBJ1-6; 8 bases agree with TRBD1. The V gene's germline CDR1 is GTSNPN and CDR2 SVGIG (reference sequence). The CDR3 runs 14 residues. Germline trimming cut 0 bases from V and 7 bases from J; bases unmatched to any gene: 2. CDR3 residues: CAWSVRQGNSPLHF. CDR3 nucleotide sequence: TGTGCCTGGAGTGTCCGACAGGGGAATTCACCCCTCCACTTT.

The V gene is TRBV7-9, the J gene TRBJ1-4; D is ambiguous. The ends were cut back, 5 bases at V and 0 bases at J, with 22 bases in the middle. This CDR3 spans 19 amino acids. CDR1 is SEHNR, CDR2 FQNEAQ, per germline (reference sequence). DNA of the CDR3: TGTGCCAGCAGCCATAAAAAAGGAGCGGGGAGTGCAACTAATGAAAAACTGTTTTTT. Translation: CASSHKKGAGSATNEKLFF.

The chain recombines TRBV5-1 with TRBJ2-7; D is perhaps TRBD2 (6 bases). The CDR3 has 14 residues. CDR1 SGHRS and CDR2 YFSETQ come from the germline V gene. V was cut by 2 bases and J by 2 bases, with 11 bases left in between. The CDR3 DNA follows: TGCGCCAGCAGCTTCCCGGGGGTTACCTACGAGCAGTACTTC. It yields the protein CASSFPGVTYEQYF.

The CDR3 loop is CASSEMGLSGANVLTF. CDR3 DNA sequence: TGTGCCAGCAGTGAAATGGGCCTCTCTGGGGCCAACGTCCTGACTTTC. This rearrangement joins TRBV6-4 to TRBJ2-6; no clear D gene. The CDR3 contains 16 residues. Germline V lookup: CDR1 MRHNA, CDR2 SNTAGT. V lost 3 bases, J lost 0 bases, and 9 bases lay in between.

V usage is TRBV5-1 and J usage is TRBJ1-6, with D hard to call. Trimming took off 4 bases at V and 8 bases at J, with 13 bases between the two ends. This CDR3 has 14 residues. Germline CDR1 is SGHRS and CDR2 is YFSETQ. CDR3 DNA sequence: TGCGCCAGCAGCCCTCAGGATTCGTATTCACCCCTCCACTTT. The encoded protein is CASSPQDSYSPLHF.

CDR3 region: CASSLEAQRTGELFF. In DNA, the CDR3 is TGTGCCAGCAGCTTAGAGGCCCAGCGGACCGGGGAGCTGTTTTTT. The V and J genes are TRBV7-2 and TRBJ2-2, with D possibly matching TRBD2 (5 bases). Per germline, CDR1 SGHTA and CDR2 FQGNSA. The CDR3 totals 15 residues. The germline V and J ends were trimmed by 1 base and 5 bases, with 11 bases remaining between them. Full variable domain (remainder filled in from reference TRBV7-2 and TRBJ2-2): GAGVSQSPSNKVTEKGKDVELRCDPISGHTALYWYRQSLGQGLEFLIYFQGNSAPDKSGLPSDRFSAERTGGSVSTLTIQRTQQEDSAVYLCASSLEAQRTGELFFGEGSRLTVL.

The chain links TRBV11-3 to TRBJ2-1; 7 bases agree with TRBD2. Germline trimming cut 5 bases from V and 1 base from J; bases unmatched to any gene: 14. The germline V gene has CDR1 SGHNT and CDR2 YENEEA. This CDR3 has 18 residues. The CDR3 region is CASSQGALAGSSYNEQFF. The CDR3 DNA reads TGTGCCAGCAGCCAAGGGGCGTTAGCGGGCTCTTCCTACAATGAGCAGTTCTTC. The full variable domain, in which reference TRBV11-3 and TRBJ2-1 provide the parts outside the CDR3, is EAGVVQSPRYKIIEKKQPVAFWCNPISGHNTLYWYLQNLGQGPELLIRYENEEAVDDSQLPKDRFSAERLKGVDSTLKIQPAELGDSAVYLCASSQGALAGSSYNEQFFGPGTRLTVL.

The chain is built from TRBV12-3 or TRBV12-4 and TRBJ2-7; tentative D call: TRBD1 (6 bases). This CDR3 contains 13 residues. V was shortened by 6 bases and J by 3 bases, with 12 bases between the two germline ends. The CDR3 DNA sequence: TGTGCCAGCAGCCGGGACATAATCTACGAGCAGTACTTC. Translating it yields CASSRDIIYEQYF.